This T cell receptor (beta chain) was recorded in a study of response to subunit inactivated influenza vaccine. The germline V gene encodes CDR1 SGDLS and CDR2 YYNGEE. The trim removed 3 bases at V and 7 bases at J, leaving 6 bases unmatched. The length of the CDR3 is 13 residues. Regarding the study as a whole: The authors offered the suggestion that each seasonal influenza vaccination recruits few new T cells.

This clonotype was counted a few times. Its specificity is not known. TCRdb recomputed calls from the RT-PCR reads with MiXCR, one row per CDR3 protein. The sample contains just over 300,000 distinct CDR3 sequences, about 20% of which appear only once. The V call is TRBV9, the J call TRBJ1-2; 7 bases fit TRBD1. The clonotype was recovered from a man aged 45 to 70 who received an inactivated influenza vaccine. The sequencing used PBMCs from blood, collected about 20 months after vaccination. CDR3 sequence reads: CASSAPTGLGYTF. The CDR3 DNA reads TGTGCCAGCAGCGCCCCGACAGGGCTTGGCTACACCTTC.